The rows below give T cell receptor beta chains drawn from one sample of a study of Graves' ophthalmopathy and Graves' hyperthyroidism. TCRdb fed the multiplex PCR reads into MiXCR, producing one record per CDR3 protein. Here the sample spans about 740,000 distinct CDR3 sequences, 40% being singletons. The source material was peripheral blood. The receptor source for this set is an adult man with Graves' ophthalmopathy. CDR3s include the opening cysteine and the closing phenylalanine or tryptophan. The order of the fields is clone size, J gene, V gene, D gene, CDR3 DNA, CDR3 protein. A D gene is named only where the DNA matches it firmly. Only some rows state a clone size, as once, few, many or a class for expanded clones.

clone_size: .
j_call: TRBJ2-7
v_call: TRBV20-1
d_call: .
cdr3_nt: TGCAGTGCTAGAGCGCTGATCTACGAGCAGTACTTC
cdr3_aa: CSARALIYEQYF

clone_size: few
j_call: TRBJ1-4
v_call: TRBV7-9
d_call: TRBD1
cdr3_nt: TGTGCCAGCAGCCAGGGGGCGTCTAATGAAAAACTGTTTTTT
cdr3_aa: CASSQGASNEKLFF

clone_size: once
j_call: TRBJ2-7
v_call: TRBV6-5
d_call: .
cdr3_nt: TGTGCCAGCAGTTACCGTGGGGAAGGGCCTTACGAGCAGTACTTC
cdr3_aa: CASSYRGEGPYEQYF

clone_size: few
j_call: TRBJ1-5
v_call: TRBV10-2
d_call: .
cdr3_nt: TGTGCCAGCAGTGGCGGTACAGGGAGCAATCAGCCCCAGCATTTT
cdr3_aa: CASSGGTGSNQPQHF

clone_size: many
j_call: TRBJ2-2
v_call: TRBV7-2
d_call: .
cdr3_nt: TGTGCCAGCAGCCGAGGGACAACGAACACCGGGGAGCTGTTTTTT
cdr3_aa: CASSRGTTNTGELFF

clone_size: many
j_call: TRBJ2-5
v_call: TRBV9
d_call: .
cdr3_nt: TGTGCCAGCAGCCAAAGCGTCCAAGAGACCCAGTACTTC
cdr3_aa: CASSQSVQETQYF

clone_size: many
j_call: TRBJ2-2
v_call: TRBV29-1
d_call: .
cdr3_nt: TGCAGCGTTGTGGTCGCCATCTCCACCGGGGAGCTGTTTTTT
cdr3_aa: CSVVVAISTGELFF

clone_size: .
j_call: TRBJ2-3
v_call: TRBV24-1
d_call: .
cdr3_nt: TGTGCCACCGGGACAGATACGCAGTATTTT
cdr3_aa: CATGTDTQYF

clone_size: .
j_call: TRBJ2-7
v_call: TRBV2
d_call: .
cdr3_nt: TGTGCCAGCAGTTCAAGATCATCCCTCCGGTCATACGAGCAGTACTTC
cdr3_aa: CASSSRSSLRSYEQYF

clone_size: .
j_call: TRBJ1-1
v_call: TRBV10-3
d_call: .
cdr3_nt: TGTGCCAGCAGTAACGAGAACTATCTGAACACTGAAGCTTTCTTT
cdr3_aa: CASSNENYLNTEAFF

clone_size: few
j_call: TRBJ1-1
v_call: TRBV25-1
d_call: .
cdr3_nt: TGTGCCAGCAGTGCTCGGGGCGTCACTGAAGCTTTCTTT
cdr3_aa: CASSARGVTEAFF

clone_size: .
j_call: TRBJ1-2
v_call: TRBV2
d_call: .
cdr3_nt: TGTGCCAGCATGGGTCTGGACTATGGCTACACCTTC
cdr3_aa: CASMGLDYGYTF

clone_size: many
j_call: TRBJ2-6
v_call: TRBV9
d_call: TRBD2
cdr3_nt: TGTGCCAGCAGCGTATCTAGCGGGTTCTACTCTGGGGCCAACGTCCTGACTTTC
cdr3_aa: CASSVSSGFYSGANVLTF

clone_size: once
j_call: TRBJ1-1
v_call: TRBV2
d_call: .
cdr3_nt: TGCGCCAGCAGTGAGACCTGGACAGATGACGCTTTCTTT
cdr3_aa: CASSETWTDDAFF

clone_size: .
j_call: TRBJ2-5
v_call: TRBV25-1
d_call: TRBD1
cdr3_nt: TGTGCCAGCAGTCTTCGGACAGGGGGCGTAGAGACCCAGTACTTC
cdr3_aa: CASSLRTGGVETQYF

clone_size: few
j_call: TRBJ1-2
v_call: TRBV10-3
d_call: TRBD1
cdr3_nt: TGTGCCATCACTAGTACAGGGGAGGTTCGCAGCTACACCTTC
cdr3_aa: CAITSTGEVRSYTF

clone_size: .
j_call: TRBJ2-7
v_call: TRBV7-9
d_call: .
cdr3_nt: TGTGCCAGCAGCTCGTTTGAAGAAATCTACGAGCAGTACTTC
cdr3_aa: CASSSFEEIYEQYF

clone_size: many
j_call: TRBJ1-5
v_call: TRBV9
d_call: .
cdr3_nt: TGTGCCAGCAGTGATGGCAGCAATCAGCCCCAGCATTTT
cdr3_aa: CASSDGSNQPQHF

clone_size: few
j_call: TRBJ2-5
v_call: TRBV11-2
d_call: .
cdr3_nt: TGTGCCAGCAGCGTTGAGAAGGGCCGGGAGACCCAGTACTTC
cdr3_aa: CASSVEKGRETQYF

clone_size: .
j_call: TRBJ2-2
v_call: TRBV11-1
d_call: TRBD1
cdr3_nt: TGTGCCAGCAGCTTAGCGGGGATCGGGACAGGCACCGGGGAGCTGTTTTTT
cdr3_aa: CASSLAGIGTGTGELFF

clone_size: many
j_call: TRBJ1-1
v_call: TRBV12-3/TRBV12-4
d_call: .
cdr3_nt: TGTGCCAGCAGACCGACAGTGAACACTGAAGCTTTCTTT
cdr3_aa: CASRPTVNTEAFF

clone_size: .
j_call: TRBJ1-1
v_call: TRBV29-1
d_call: TRBD1
cdr3_nt: TGCACCCCGACAGGGGAGGGGACTGAAGCTTTCTTT
cdr3_aa: CTPTGEGTEAFF

clone_size: .
j_call: TRBJ1-4
v_call: TRBV29-1
d_call: TRBD1
cdr3_nt: TGCAGCGTTGATTCCGGGACAGGGGAAAAACTGTTTTTT
cdr3_aa: CSVDSGTGEKLFF

clone_size: .
j_call: TRBJ1-2
v_call: TRBV15
d_call: TRBD1
cdr3_nt: TGTGCCACCAGCAGAGGTGGGACAGGGCAAGGCTACACCTTC
cdr3_aa: CATSRGGTGQGYTF

clone_size: .
j_call: TRBJ1-1
v_call: TRBV27
d_call: .
cdr3_nt: TGTGCCAGCAGTTTATCGGGGGGAACCGGCACTGAAGCTTTCTTT
cdr3_aa: CASSLSGGTGTEAFF

clone_size: once
j_call: TRBJ1-2
v_call: TRBV4-1
d_call: .
cdr3_nt: TGCGCCAGCAGGGAGGGAAAGGACTATGGCTACACCTTC
cdr3_aa: CASREGKDYGYTF

clone_size: .
j_call: TRBJ2-7
v_call: TRBV10-3
d_call: .
cdr3_nt: TGTGCCATCAGTGGAACCCTAGTTACAGGCCCGTCCTACGAGCAGTACTTC
cdr3_aa: CAISGTLVTGPSYEQYF

clone_size: .
j_call: TRBJ1-4
v_call: TRBV7-9
d_call: .
cdr3_nt: TGTGCCAGCAGCTTAATAGCCGGAAATAATGAAAAACTGTTTTTT
cdr3_aa: CASSLIAGNNEKLFF

clone_size: few
j_call: TRBJ1-2
v_call: TRBV2
d_call: .
cdr3_nt: TGTGCCAGCAGTGCAGAGATACACTATGGCTACACCTTC
cdr3_aa: CASSAEIHYGYTF

clone_size: many
j_call: TRBJ2-7
v_call: TRBV12-3/TRBV12-4
d_call: TRBD1
cdr3_nt: TGTGCCAGCAGTTTCGGACAGGGCTACGAGCAGTACTTC
cdr3_aa: CASSFGQGYEQYF

clone_size: .
j_call: TRBJ2-7
v_call: TRBV7-2
d_call: .
cdr3_nt: TGTGCCAGCAGCTTAGGAGACAGTCAATACGAGCAGTACTTC
cdr3_aa: CASSLGDSQYEQYF

clone_size: few
j_call: TRBJ1-5
v_call: TRBV6-1
d_call: .
cdr3_nt: TGTGCCAGCAGTTGGGACAAAAATCAGCCCCAGCATTTT
cdr3_aa: CASSWDKNQPQHF

clone_size: few
j_call: TRBJ1-2
v_call: TRBV20-1
d_call: .
cdr3_nt: TGCAGTGCTCCCCATCTAGGGGGGCGCATCCCTAACTATGGCTACACCTTC
cdr3_aa: CSAPHLGGRIPNYGYTF

clone_size: few
j_call: TRBJ2-2
v_call: TRBV10-2
d_call: .
cdr3_nt: TGCGCCAGCACCGAGGGGTGGAGGATTAACACCGGGGAGCTGTTTTTT
cdr3_aa: CASTEGWRINTGELFF

clone_size: few
j_call: TRBJ1-1
v_call: TRBV12-3/TRBV12-4
d_call: .
cdr3_nt: TGTGCCAGCAGTCCTCCCGTGGGACAGAACACTGAAGCTTTCTTT
cdr3_aa: CASSPPVGQNTEAFF

clone_size: many
j_call: TRBJ2-5
v_call: TRBV10-3
d_call: TRBD1
cdr3_nt: TGTGCCACGCTCCCAGGGGGCCAAGAGACCCAGTACTTC
cdr3_aa: CATLPGGQETQYF

clone_size: .
j_call: TRBJ2-2
v_call: TRBV7-9
d_call: .
cdr3_nt: TGTGCCAGCAGCTCAAACTTAGGAGGCGGGGAGCTGTTTTTT
cdr3_aa: CASSSNLGGGELFF

clone_size: many
j_call: TRBJ2-5
v_call: TRBV7-9
d_call: .
cdr3_nt: TGTGCCAGCAGCCCTACAGAGTCTCAAGAGACCCAGTACTTC
cdr3_aa: CASSPTESQETQYF

clone_size: .
j_call: TRBJ1-5
v_call: TRBV10-3
d_call: TRBD1
cdr3_nt: TGTGCCATCAGCACCGGGACAGGGGATCAGCCCCAGCATTTT
cdr3_aa: CAISTGTGDQPQHF

clone_size: .
j_call: TRBJ2-7
v_call: TRBV7-9
d_call: TRBD2
cdr3_nt: TGCGCCAGCAGCCAAACTCTAGGGAGGGGATCACCCTACGAGCAGTACTTC
cdr3_aa: CASSQTLGRGSPYEQYF

clone_size: few
j_call: TRBJ1-6
v_call: TRBV7-9
d_call: .
cdr3_nt: TGTGCCAGCAGTCTACGTCTTGTAGGGTTGAATACACCCCTCCACTTT
cdr3_aa: CASSLRLVGLNTPLHF

clone_size: many
j_call: TRBJ1-6
v_call: TRBV25-1
d_call: TRBD1
cdr3_nt: TGTGCCAGCAGTGACCCGAGACAGGGAACGTTATCACCCCTCCACTTT
cdr3_aa: CASSDPRQGTLSPLHF